This T cell receptor (beta chain) was retrieved from a study of TIL therapy for anti-PD-1-resistant metastatic lung cancer (dated by TCRdb to the early 2020s). Regarding the research as a whole: Enrolled patients had a median age of approximately 49 years (range about 38-75) and a median tumor PD-L1 proportion score of 6% to 6.5%. The cohort was composed predominantly of lung adenocarcinoma, with four EGFR-mutant and two ALK-rearranged tumors included, and half of patients were identified as current or former smokers. A median non-synonymous tumor mutation burden of about 1.6 mutations per megabase was determined across the cohort by whole-exome sequencing. Tumor and peripheral blood T cell receptor beta sequencing was used to track clonotypes across tumor, expanded TIL product and serial blood samples.

The germline ends are 9 bases apart after V is trimmed by 8 bases and J by 2 bases. Counted from cysteine to phenylalanine, this CDR3 has 12 amino acids. Only the CDR3 portion is preserved as DNA: 36 bases, with reading frame beginning at the first base. From the germline V gene, CDR1 is ENHRY and CDR2 is SYGVKD. Using bias-controlled multiplex PCR with the immunoSEQ v3 hsTCRB kit, the TCR beta CDR3 regions were amplified from genomic DNA. TCR libraries were sequenced on an Illumina NextSeq 500 to roughly 2 million read pairs for survey level or roughly 4.5-6.5 million for deep level. The original methods were these. Clonality was reported by immunoSEQ Analyzer software, which also assigned V, D and J genes and filtered out non-productive sequences. Repertoires of infused TIL and blood were compared using productive Simpson clonality and the Morisita overlap index of productive TRB rearrangements. Imported from immuneACCESS, the table was reduced by TCRdb to in-frame sequences with V and J called. These copies leave out some clones; in studies compared against another copy, an unresolved V gene accounts for under half, and the cause of the remainder is not known. The D gene and trimming were derived from the DNA, and the V and J assignments and clone size from that table. The sample table shows about 50,000 clones, and 60% to 85% are seen once. The top ten clonotypes cover about 6% of the sample.

Broad study findings and their caveats: Higher clonality and lower diversity were observed in expanded TIL cultures than in baseline intratumoral T cells (median clonality roughly 6% vs 31%, p < 0.0001). The study protocol defined all tumor marker inferences as exploratory. Because the cohort was highly selected, with more treatment-naive, never-smoker and oncogene-addicted patients than is typical, generalizability is limited. TIL culture showed high clonal turnover, with many enriched product clones undetected in the baseline tumor, suggesting clonal contraction rather than faithful expansion.

The time point label corresponds to: pre-treatment sample, taken before nivolumab and TIL therapy. The baseline tumor samples were excised metastases, mostly pleural nodules or supraclavicular lymph nodes, taken from the same resection that was used to grow TIL. Tumors were harvested before any PD-1/PD-L1 blockade; patients then received nivolumab, and those progressing received lymphodepletion, expanded TIL infusion and IL-2. Adults with stage 4 NSCLC were enrolled in a dual-center phase I trial from 2017 to January 2020. The samples were obtained from a phase I trial that was single-arm and open-label and tested tumor-infiltrating lymphocyte therapy combined with nivolumab in advanced non-small cell lung cancer. Portions of each resected tumor were snap-frozen in liquid nitrogen and stored at -80 °C. Tumor regions of interest were chosen on H&E sections by laser-capture macrodissection, pulverized into approximately 16 mg aliquots, and extracted with Qiagen Allprep kits.

The table lists this clone with a count of one. The clone's antigen remains unknown. Nothing much larger sits one base from this clone, and base qualities are not available. This clonotype was sampled from a person aged 25-80 years with non-small cell lung cancer. This material consisted of tumor tissue, taken at baseline. The chain is made from TRBV10-3 and TRBJ2-5; the D gene identity is not certain. The CDR3 corresponds to CAIAPVQETQYF. Here is the DNA: TGTGCCATCGCGCCGGTACAAGAGACCCAGTACTTC.